One and the same sample provided the 15 T cell receptor beta chains below, sequenced in a study of T cell repertoires in cytomegalovirus infection. From the reads, TCRdb called clonotypes with MiXCR, one entry per CDR3 protein. The table has a few hundred thousand distinct CDR3 sequences, roughly 15% seen once; the top ten hold 12%. The sample comprised PBMCs. These receptors all come from a human donor in good health (CMV status not recorded). Some clones in this sample may be carry-over from other donors' samples.

The gene calls are TRBV12-3 or TRBV12-4 and TRBJ2-2; TRBD2 matches at 10 bases. Trimming removed 6 bases from V and 10 bases from J; junction bases left unmatched: 20. The length of the CDR3 is 18 residues. CDR3 in amino acids: CASRSTPLAGSNRVELFF. The CDR3 DNA follows: TGTGCCAGCAGGTCTACACCACTAGCGGGGAGTAACCGGGTGGAGCTGTTTTTT.

The chain uses TRBV7-9 and TRBJ2-7; D remains unclear. The CDR3 is 14 amino acids. The V gene lost 5 bases and the J gene lost 1 base, with 12 bases spanning the gap. Per germline, CDR1 SEHNR and CDR2 FQNEAQ (reference sequence). The chain's CDR3 is CASSPAGKSYEQYF. CDR3 DNA sequence: TGTGCCAGCAGCCCCGCCGGAAAGTCCTACGAGCAGTACTTC.

This clonotype was seen only once. V usage is TRBV9 and J usage is TRBJ1-1; TRBD1 matches 7 bases. The germline CDR1 and CDR2 sequences are SGDLS and YYNGEE. The CDR3 extends over 17 amino acids. The V segment lost 5 bases and the J segment 0 bases; nucleotides outside the gene matches: 13. CDR3 loop: CASREPGQGDVNTEAFF. As DNA, the CDR3 is TGTGCCAGCAGGGAACCAGGGCAGGGGGATGTGAACACTGAAGCTTTCTTT.

The DNA of the CDR3 is TGCAGTGCTAGAGACCCTCGGACTGGGCGATCCTACAATGAGCAGTTCTTC. Encoded protein: CSARDPRTGRSYNEQFF. The chain employs TRBV20-1 and TRBJ2-1, with D maybe TRBD2 (5 bases). CDR3 length equals 17 residues. V shed 0 bases and J shed 1 base, with 16 bases lying between them. Germline CDR1 is DFQATT and CDR2 is SNEGSKA (reference sequence).

In this sample, this clonotype turned up many times. The chain employs TRBV28 and TRBJ2-1, with TRBD2 identical over 10 bases. The CDR3 spans 16 residues. V lost 4 bases to trimming and J lost 2 bases; unmatched junction nucleotides: 5. CDR1 is MDHEN, CDR2 SYDVKM, per germline. The DNA of the CDR3 is TGTGCCAGCAGTTCCGGTAGCGGGGGGCCCTACAATGAGCAGTTCTTC. Translating it yields CASSSGSGGPYNEQFF.

This clonotype came up many times. The chain joins TRBV7-3 to TRBJ1-4, with D uncertain. This CDR3 region has 15 residues. Trimming cost V 2 bases and J 0 bases, with 7 bases left between them. Germline V gene sequence: CDR1 SGHTA, CDR2 FQGTGA. CDR3 nucleotide sequence: TGTGCCAGCAGCTTAGAGCGAGCAACTAATGAAAAACTGTTTTTT. Its protein is CASSLERATNEKLFF.

The V and J genes are TRBV20-1 and TRBJ2-3, with a tentative D call TRBD2 (7 bases). V was pared by 2 bases and J by 3 bases, with 12 bases between. The CDR3 runs to 14 residues. CDR1 and CDR2 (germline): DFQATT, SNEGSKA (reference sequence). The CDR3 here is CSARWGGPTDTQYF. The CDR3, as DNA: TGCAGTGCTAGATGGGGGGGCCCTACAGATACGCAGTATTTT.

The chain recombines TRBV7-9 with TRBJ2-3, with 7 nucleotides matching TRBD1. Germline trimming cut 3 bases from V and 14 bases from J; bases unmatched to any gene: 8. The CDR3 has 12 amino acids. Germline V gene sequence: CDR1 SEHNR, CDR2 FQNEAQ (reference sequence). CDR3: CASSFDRVGWYF. CDR3 sequence (DNA): TGTGCCAGCAGCTTCGACAGGGTTGGTTGGTATTTT.

This clonotype came up many times. The chain combines TRBV4-2 with TRBJ2-3; D might be TRBD1 or TRBD2, each matching 5 bases. CDR3 length: 16 amino acids. Between the trimmed V and J ends, which lost 0 bases and 4 bases, there was a span of 14 bases. From germline, CDR1 is LGHNA and CDR2 YNFKEQ. Here the CDR3 reads CASSQDRWQGPDTQYF. The CDR3 bases are TGTGCCAGCAGCCAAGATAGGTGGCAGGGACCAGATACGCAGTATTTT.

V is TRBV6-6 and J is TRBJ1-1; D may be TRBD1 (6 bases). Germline V gene data show CDR1 as MNHNY and CDR2 as SVGAGI (reference sequence). The CDR3 has 14 residues. The V end lost 2 bases, the J end lost 10 bases, and 17 bases lay between the germline ends. CDR3 protein: CASSYEYRDGAAFF. The CDR3 DNA sequence: TGTGCCAGCAGTTACGAGTACAGGGATGGGGCAGCTTTCTTT.

This clonotype was seen repeatedly, ten times or more. The chain joins TRBV7-2 to TRBJ2-1, with 7 bases lining up with TRBD1. The ends lost 7 bases at V and 8 bases at J; junction bases unmatched: 14. This CDR3 spans 15 amino acids. Germline V gives CDR1 SGHTA, CDR2 FQGNSA. The CDR3 loop reads CASTLGPTGKDEQFF. CDR3 nucleotides: TGTGCCAGCACCCTGGGACCGACAGGGAAGGATGAGCAGTTCTTC.

Details on this clonotype: A read error may be the cause here, since a much bigger clone is one base away. The V and J genes are TRBV7-9 and TRBJ1-6, with D possibly TRBD1 on 6 matching bases. Trimming pared 5 bases from V and 12 bases from J, leaving 17 bases between. CDR3 length: 14 residues. Germline V CDR1 and CDR2: SEHNR, FQNEAQ (reference sequence). The CDR3 sequence is CASSKTRGAEPLHF. CDR3 nucleotide sequence: TGTGCCAGCAGCAAAACCAGGGGCGCGGAACCCCTCCACTTT.

This clonotype appeared many times. V gene TRBV28 combines with J gene TRBJ1-5, with D possibly being TRBD1 (6 bases). The germline V gene encodes CDR1 MDHEN and CDR2 SYDVKM. CDR3 length equals 15 residues. Between the trimmed V and J ends, which lost 8 bases and 5 bases, there was a span of 19 bases. The CDR3 sequence is CASRLTTGLDQPQHF. The CDR3 DNA follows: TGTGCCAGCCGATTGACCACAGGGCTGGATCAGCCCCAGCATTTT.

The sample holds many counts of this clonotype. V usage is TRBV28 and J usage is TRBJ1-5; a possible D gene is TRBD1 (6 bases). The V gene's germline CDR1 is MDHEN and CDR2 SYDVKM. The CDR3 spans 15 residues. V lost 8 bases and J lost 2, with 16 bases in between. Written as DNA, the CDR3 is TGTGCCAGCGAAGGGGGGGATAGTGGCAATCAGCCCCAGCATTTT. Amino acid sequence: CASEGGDSGNQPQHF.

Ten or more counts support this clonotype. The J gene is TRBJ1-4, the V gene TRBV27; TRBD1 might be the D (5 bases). The CDR3 totals 15 residues. Trimming removed 6 bases at V and 3 bases at J, with 14 bases between. In germline, CDR1 is MNHEY, CDR2 SMNVEV (reference sequence). The CDR3 DNA reads as TGTGCCAGCAGGCGAACCTGGGGGGCTAATGAAAAACTGTTTTTT. This translates into CASRRTWGANEKLFF.